What follows describes a single TCR beta chain. There are a few counts of this clonotype. This receptor's antigen is unknown. Base qualities are not recorded, but no much larger clone differs from it by a single base. These data originate in a study of CXCR3 chemokines and chemotherapy response in bladder cancer (dated by TCRdb to the early 2020s). General notes on the study: The study tested whether activity of the CXCR3 chemokine system within human bladder cancer tumors predicted response to chemotherapy.

From a lookup of the germline V gene (reference sequence), CDR1 and CDR2 are SEHNR and FQNEAQ. V is reduced by 4 bases and J by 2 bases, leaving a spacing of 13 bases between them. There are 15 amino acids in the CDR3, from cysteine to phenylalanine inclusive. The sequence is cut down to CDR3 DNA, 45 bases in frame from base 1. The library came from PCR. TCRdb lists the instrument as Illumina HiSeq 2500. TCRdb passed the public sequencing reads through fastp at Q25 and MiXCR, retaining productive beta sequences. One record per CDR3 amino acid sequence lists the most common genes and DNA. A total of 2,300 or so distinct CDR3 sequences appear in this sample, 6.5% to 9% of them only once. The ten most abundant clones make up roughly 34% of the sample.

The clonotype was recovered from a human donor with bladder cancer that responded to neoadjuvant chemotherapy. This specimen was taken from a patient whose treatment included neoadjuvant chemotherapy. The chain was built from TRBV7-9 and TRBJ2-3; TRBD1 is a possible D gene, resting on 6 matching bases. The CDR3 has the sequence CASSYRTGPTDTQYF. DNA sequence: TGTGCCAGCAGCTACCGAACAGGGCCCACAGATACGCAGTATTTT.